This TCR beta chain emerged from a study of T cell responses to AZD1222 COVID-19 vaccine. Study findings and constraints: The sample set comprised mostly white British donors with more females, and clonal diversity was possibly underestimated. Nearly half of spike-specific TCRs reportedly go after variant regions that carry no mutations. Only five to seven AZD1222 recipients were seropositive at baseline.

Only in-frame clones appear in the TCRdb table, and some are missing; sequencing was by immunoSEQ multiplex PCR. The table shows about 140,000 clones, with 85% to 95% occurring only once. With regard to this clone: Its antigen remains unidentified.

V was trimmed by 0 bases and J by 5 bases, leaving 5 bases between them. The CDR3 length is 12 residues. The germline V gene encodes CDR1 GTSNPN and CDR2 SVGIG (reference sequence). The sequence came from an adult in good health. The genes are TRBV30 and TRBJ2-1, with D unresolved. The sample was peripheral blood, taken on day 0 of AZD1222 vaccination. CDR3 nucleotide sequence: TGTGCCTGGAGTGTAGAACACAATGAGCAGTTCTTC. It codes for CAWSVEHNEQFF.